The 2 T cell receptor beta chains below come from one sample, sequenced in a study of T cells in Graves' hyperthyroidism and ophthalmopathy. The source material, RNA transcripts, was used to amplify TCR beta CDR3 regions. In the first-round RT-PCR of the TCR CDR3, the HTBI primer set was used. TCRdb re-called the multiplex PCR reads with MiXCR, one entry per CDR3 protein. The sample includes about 600,000 distinct CDR3 sequences, 12% to 15% seen only once; the top ten take over 6%. Material for sequencing was blood. Receptors originate from a woman in her late teens or twenties with Graves' ophthalmopathy.

This clonotype was detected many times. The chain links TRBV6-2 or TRBV6-3 to TRBJ2-1; 8 bases align to TRBD2. The ends lost 5 bases at V and 4 bases at J; junction bases unmatched: 13. CDR1 and CDR2 from the germline V gene are MNHEY and SVGEGT. CDR3 length: 17 amino acids. Here the CDR3 reads CASSKKVGLEWYNEQFF. In DNA form, the CDR3 reads TGTGCCAGCAGTAAAAAAGTGGGACTAGAATGGTACAATGAGCAGTTCTTC.

This clonotype occurred many times. The chain carries TRBV6-5 and TRBJ2-7, with 7 bases lining up with TRBD1. This CDR3 has 16 amino acids. Germline V gives CDR1 MNHEY, CDR2 SVGAGI. Germline trimming cut 0 bases from V and 0 bases from J; bases unmatched to any gene: 5. DNA of the CDR3: TGTGCCAGCAGTTACTCGGTGGACAGGAGCTCCTACGAGCAGTACTTC. It is translated as CASSYSVDRSSYEQYF.